These 15 T cell receptor beta chains were sequenced from one sample in a study of immune evolution from preneoplasia to lung adenocarcinoma. Some clones are missing from TCRdb's copy, which holds only in-frame ones; the method was immunoSEQ multiplex PCR. This table has about 10,000 clones, about four fifths appearing once. The sequenced material came from FFPE minimally invasive lung adenocarcinoma tissue. The source is a person in their 70s with lung adenocarcinoma. Some clones in this sample may be carry-over from other donors' samples.

The chain couples TRBV7-9 to TRBJ1-1; 10 bases agree with TRBD1. J gave up 4 bases and V 4 bases, and 3 bases lay outside the gene matches. The germline V gene has CDR1 SEHNR and CDR2 FQNEAQ (reference sequence). The CDR3 loop spans 14 amino acids. This chain's CDR3 is CASSSGTGVTEAFF. The CDR3 nucleotides are TGTGCCAGCAGCTCCGGGACAGGGGTCACTGAAGCTTTCTTT.

The chain uses TRBV9 and TRBJ2-6, with 9 bases identical to TRBD1. CDR1 SGDLS and CDR2 YYNGEE come from the germline V gene. After removal of 3 bases from V and 2 bases from J, the junction contained 12 bases not matched to a gene. The CDR3 is made up of 19 amino acids. The CDR3 bases are TGTGCCAGCAGCGCAACCGGGACAGGGAAGAGACCTGGGGCCAACGTCCTGACTTTC. This gives the protein CASSATGTGKRPGANVLTF.

The J gene is TRBJ1-2, the V gene TRBV19; TRBD1 might be the D (6 bases). The V gene's germline CDR1 is LNHDA and CDR2 SQIVND (reference sequence). V gave up 8 bases and J gave up 4 bases, with 8 bases separating them. There are 11 residues in the CDR3. The DNA for the CDR3 is TGTGCCAGTCGGGGGGCCTATGGCTACACCTTC. Translated: CASRGAYGYTF.

The chain has TRBV6-1 and TRBJ1-5; tentative D call: TRBD1 (6 bases). V was shortened by 3 bases and J by 0 bases, with 12 bases between the two germline ends. Germline lookup yields CDR1 MNHNS and CDR2 SASEGT. The CDR3 totals 16 residues. The CDR3 DNA follows: TGTGCCAGCAGTGAGAGGAAGGGGGATAGCAATCAGCCCCAGCATTTT. This codes for CASSERKGDSNQPQHF.

The chain uses TRBV5-6 and TRBJ2-5; D is uncertain. Germline V lookup: CDR1 SGHDT, CDR2 YYEEEE. Trimming removed 2 bases at V and 5 bases at J, with 19 bases between. The CDR3 contains 16 residues. CDR3 region: CASSFSLEELRETQYF. CDR3 bases: TGTGCCAGCAGCTTTTCGCTCGAAGAATTAAGGGAGACCCAGTACTTC.

V and J are TRBV25-1 and TRBJ2-5; 8 positions match TRBD2. This CDR3 spans 18 amino acids. V shed 2 bases, J shed 2 bases, and the junction held 13 bases outside the gene matches. Germline CDR1 and CDR2: MGHDK and SYGVNS. CDR3 in DNA: TGTGCCAGCAGTGAACCCCTAGCGGGTGGCATCTCTCAAGAGACCCAGTACTTC. Translated, it gives CASSEPLAGGISQETQYF.

The rearrangement uses TRBV27 and TRBJ2-6, with D unclear. Trimming removed 3 bases at V and 0 bases at J, with 3 bases between. The CDR3 consists of 14 residues. The germline CDR1 and CDR2 sequences are MNHEY and SMNVEV (reference sequence). The CDR3 sequence: CASSLDSGANVLTF. The CDR3 nucleotides are TGTGCCAGCAGTTTGGACTCTGGGGCCAACGTCCTGACTTTC.

This clone was detected only a few times. This rearrangement joins TRBV2 to TRBJ1-2; D is possibly TRBD1 (6 bases). V lost 2 bases and J lost 1, with 8 bases in between. The CDR3 sequence is 14 residues long. The germline CDR1 and CDR2 sequences are SNHLY and FYNNEI. Here the CDR3 DNA reads TGTGCCAGCAGTGAACAGGGGTATAACTATGGCTACACCTTC. Encoded protein: CASSEQGYNYGYTF.

A remark on this clone: The junction departs from germline at one end; a sequencing error may be responsible. The CDR3 sequence is CAWSVETSGGVHF. The DNA for the CDR3 is TGTGCCTGGAGTGTAGAGACTAGCGGGGGCGTACACTTC. The chain joins TRBV30 to TRBJ2-7; 12 positions match TRBD2. Germline assignment: CDR1 GTSNPN and CDR2 SVGIG (reference sequence). The CDR3 is 13 residues long.

The J gene is TRBJ2-3, the V gene TRBV4-3; TRBD2 matches 9 bases. CDR3 size: 16 residues. V shed 0 bases and J 5 bases; nucleotides not matched to a gene: 6. The V gene's germline CDR1 is LGHNA and CDR2 YSLEER. CDR3 nucleotide sequence: TGCGCCAGCAGCCAAGATGGAAGCGGGGGGCTAGATACGCAGTATTTT. This encodes CASSQDGSGGLDTQYF.

This clone came up a few times. This chain joins TRBV29-1 and TRBJ2-3, with 7 bases lining up with TRBD2. The ends lost 3 bases at V and 2 bases at J; junction bases unmatched: 11. CDR3 size: 16 residues. In germline, CDR1 is SQVTM, CDR2 ANQGSEA. The CDR3 nucleotides read TGCAGCGTTGACTCCCGTGCTAGCGGCAACACAGATACGCAGTATTTT. Its translation is CSVDSRASGNTDTQYF.

The rearrangement uses TRBV27 and TRBJ1-1, with D unclear. The CDR3 contains 14 residues. Looked up from germline, CDR1 is MNHEY and CDR2 is SMNVEV (reference sequence). Trimming removed 7 bases at V and 0 bases at J, with 12 bases between. Here the CDR3 reads CASNTYGMNTEAFF. CDR3 bases: TGTGCCAGCAATACCTACGGGATGAACACTGAAGCTTTCTTT.

CDR3 DNA: TGTGCCAGCAGTGAAAATTCCGTGGGCGAGACCCAGTACTTC. This encodes CASSENSVGETQYF. The chain links TRBV6-1 to TRBJ2-5; unclear D gene. V was shortened by 2 bases and J by 5 bases, with 12 bases between the two germline ends. The CDR3 runs to 14 residues. CDR1 is MNHNS, CDR2 SASEGT, per germline.

This clone is large (0.1 to 1%) in the sample. V gene TRBV4-1 combines with J gene TRBJ2-1; 7 nucleotides match TRBD2. V was clipped by 5 bases and J by 4 bases; unmatched bases: 8. This CDR3 has 15 amino acids. Germline V gives CDR1 MGHRA, CDR2 YSYEKL. CDR3 sequence: CASSFQRDLYNEQFF. CDR3 DNA sequence: TGCGCCAGCAGCTTCCAGCGGGACCTTTACAATGAGCAGTTCTTC.

V gene TRBV30 combines with J gene TRBJ2-7; D is possibly TRBD2 (5 bases). The germline CDR1 and CDR2 sequences are GTSNPN and SVGIG (reference sequence). V was pared by 4 bases and J by 2 bases, with 15 bases between. This CDR3 comprises 14 residues. DNA of the CDR3: TGTGCCTGGAAGTATAGGACTCACACCTACGAGCAGTACTTC. Protein sequence: CAWKYRTHTYEQYF.